Included here is one T cell receptor (beta chain) sequence, with context. Its antigen is unknown. Per-nucleotide qualities are absent, and no much larger clonotype sits a single base away. The library relied on the immunoSEQ multiplex PCR assay. A mixture of 60 forward primers for TCR Vbeta segments and 13 reverse primers for TCR Jbeta segments was used in the multiplex PCR. The CDR3 region of rearranged TCR beta genes was amplified from genomic DNA by a multiplex PCR assay. On the Illumina HiSeq System, the amplified TCR beta libraries were sequenced as 87-base-pair reads. Per the source publication's procedure: Across the 640 or so repertoires, a later analysis counted 80 million or so unique TCR beta chains, roughly 11 million of which were shared by at least two donors. To remove PCR and sequencing errors, raw reads were error-corrected and collapsed into unique sequences using a nearest-neighbor algorithm that merged closely related sequences. V, D and J gene segments were assigned by aligning CDR3 sequences to IMGT reference sequences. For a sequence to be retained, at least a six-nucleotide match to both a V gene segment and a J gene segment was required. A rearrangement counted as productive if the CDR3 had no stop codons and remained in frame with V and J, and every other rearrangement counted as non-productive. CDR3 was defined according to IMGT convention as the region running from the second conserved V-encoded cysteine to the conserved J-encoded phenylalanine. In an earlier analysis of 500 to 650 of the donors, sequences lacking an unambiguous match to a single V gene segment were excluded. An earlier analysis of a few hundred of the donors called V segments functional above 56.7% productive rearrangements and segregating when the between-donor standard deviation exceeded 5%. A statistical classification framework was built for diagnosing cytomegalovirus status from the catalog of TCR beta chain sequences. V and J gene assignment, in a later analysis, came from comparing TCR nucleotide sequences with IMGT/GENE-DB human TR gene sequences. The TCRdist pipeline was used in a later analysis to assign CDR3 sequences and most-parsimonious VDJ recombination scenarios. In a later analysis, each TCR beta chain was defined by its CDR3 amino acid sequence together with its V-gene family, and reads lacking a unique V-gene family were excluded. A later analysis removed several hundred highly shared, low-generation-probability nucleotide sequences to deal with suspected cross-contamination and a sequencing artifact. For each public chain, a later analysis derived a clonal expansion index from normalized ranks of inferred template counts within each repertoire. In a later analysis, generation probabilities were computed using a VDJ recombination model fitted to out-of-frame rearrangements, and the results were checked against IGoR. In a later analysis, hypergeometric tests were used to score TCR-TCR, TCR-HLA and TCR-CMV co-occurrence, with a repertoire-size bias correction applied to TCR pairs. To estimate false discovery rates, a later analysis permuted the HLA or CMV assignments 20 times. A later analysis grouped co-occurring TCRs with DBSCAN, adding TCRdist sequence similarity when clustering within HLA-allele-positive subsets. For co-occurrence clustering, repertoires with fewer than 30,000 or more than 120,000 public chains were excluded, along with several repertoires with anomalous nucleotide sharing. In its TCRdb copy, this immuneACCESS table keeps in-frame sequences only and misses some clones. Where compared with another copy, unresolved V genes explain less than half of these, and the others have no known cause. V, J and clone size derive from that table, while D and trimming were established from the DNA sequence. In this sample the table shows about 140,000 clones, less than 85% of which occur a single time. The leading ten clones occupy approximately 8.2% of the sample.

Spanning cysteine to phenylalanine, the CDR3 consists of 17 amino acids. CDR3 DNA is the only sequence kept; it has 51 bases, read in frame from the first base. CDR1 and CDR2 (MDHEN, SYDVKM) derive from the germline V gene. Deletion took 1 base off V and 0 bases off J, with a span of 14 bases between the germline ends. The source of the sample is a study of cytomegalovirus exposure and HLA in healthy donors (dated by TCRdb to the late 2010s). Looking at the study overall: In an earlier analysis of 450 to 750 of the donors, 250 to 350 Gb of sequence data and 90 million to 130 million unique TCR beta sequences from about 180 million T cells were reported. An early release that covered 640 HLA-typed donors contained approximately 320 gigabases of sequencing data and around 85 million unique TCR sequences. Among the roughly 380 genotyped donors, 75% to 90% belonged to the genetic ancestry cluster associated with self-reported Caucasian donors. The study aimed to test whether cataloging public T cell receptors could reveal signatures of past pathogen exposure. Using immunosequencing, the study profiled T cell repertoires from 500 to 800 subjects and related those repertoires to cytomegalovirus serostatus. A separate validation cohort of 100 to 150 different subjects was used in addition to the approximately 610-subject first cohort. The study combined high-throughput TCR immunosequencing, statistical association of individual TCRs with disease status, and machine learning to predict cytomegalovirus infection status. A later analysis re-analyzed previously published TCR beta repertoires from hundreds of donors and added high-resolution HLA genotyping to study TCR occurrence patterns. Rather than using new phenotypic data, the later analysis identified candidate immune exposures from TCR beta sequences and from how often those sequences occurred across donors. An earlier analysis of 587 of the donors applied high-throughput TCR beta sequencing to assess whether each TCR beta V gene segment acted as functional or pseudogenic. Donor age, sex, ethnicity and CMV serostatus were compiled alongside the repertoire data. A later genetic analysis took genome-wide SNP genotypes for about 65% of the 666 donors and used that subset as a discovery cohort. Every discovery cohort repertoire had been produced on one sequencing platform. Class I and class II HLA loci were covered by the typing at four-digit resolution. Typing coverage varied by locus: about 629-630 donors for A, B, C, DRB1 and DQB1; about 520 for DQA1; about 590 for DPA1; fewer than 480 for DPB1. A handful of DR-DQ haplotypes were handled as single units for association and clustering because linkage in the cohort was strong. On average, roughly 200,000 unique TCR beta nucleotide sequences were sequenced per donor among a few hundred genotyped donors of the cohort, with about 19% of those sequences being non-productive. Broader findings and caveats from the paper: A later analysis reported that several top co-occurrence clusters appeared linked to parvovirus B19, influenza, CMV and Epstein-Barr virus. Cytomegalovirus status was reported to be diagnosed by the classifier with high specificity and sensitivity in both the original and validation cohorts. In a later analysis, the rate of TCR association differed among HLA loci, with DRB1 alleles having the most associated TCRs and HLA-C alleles having the fewest. The authors suggested that the approach could potentially be generalized to other disease states and immunological phenotypes. A later analysis found that most CMV-associated TCR beta chains appeared HLA-restricted, with HLA associations seemingly driven largely by CMV exposure. The presence/absence analyses assumed that sequencing depth was roughly uniform across donors, and that assumption may not be true. HLA typing was unavailable for some donors at each locus, so association tests used only the typed subset. A cluster of highly shared sequence variants was judged likely to be a technical artifact of the sequencing pipeline. Across donors, most TCR sequences were observed very rarely, whereas some public TCRs were present in many individuals. A further reported finding was that TCR beta sequences accurately predicted the HLA-A and HLA-B alleles for most subjects in the first cohort. Linkage disequilibrium might explain the correlated functional status among segregating V segments, but an unknown experimental factor could not be excluded. Immune exposure information for the cohort was limited to CMV serostatus. Compared with the roughly 710-donor mean, donors in an Asian-associated ancestry cluster had fewer N-insertions in productive TCRs, according to a later genetic analysis. The cohort was sequenced for TCR beta chains only, and without alpha or paired-chain data the features that could be detected were limited. Approximately 18 rarely observed V segments, including chromosome 9 orphons, were excluded from the earlier analysis of about 600 of the donors because counts were too low. In an earlier analysis of 500 to 650 of the donors, most TCR beta V segments appeared in productive rearrangements about 87% or about 30% of the time, broadly matching IMGT annotations. A few of the identified cytomegalovirus-associated TCR beta chains were confirmed in vitro to be specific for cytomegalovirus antigens. Some IMGT-functional V segments, including TRBV6-2 and TRBV6-3, could not be distinguished by the 87-base-pair reads and were therefore excluded. A later genetic analysis associated a missense DCLRE1C variant with V-gene and J-gene trimming of TCR beta chains, and an independent cohort replicated the association. The study gave a list of under 200 TCR beta chains associated with cytomegalovirus. In a later analysis, HLA-associated TCR beta chains showed more clonal expansion and lower generation probabilities than non-associated chains that were equally common. When HLA alleles, especially DR and DQ, strongly co-occurred, TCR associations were difficult to assign to individual alleles. At a false discovery rate of 0.05, a later analysis linked some 18,000 TCR beta sequences to specific HLA alleles.

The cohort was made up of hundreds of healthy bone marrow donors. At the time of sampling, every cohort member was nominally healthy, though immune exposures that went unrecorded were likely present. The donor tested CMV seropositive, placing the donor among the 250 to 350 seropositive members of the cohort. Each donor provided a peripheral blood sample, and peripheral blood mononuclear cells were used for TCR beta sequencing. Genomic DNA extraction from the blood cell samples was performed with the Qiagen DNeasy Blood Extraction Kit. The chain was built from TRBV28 and TRBJ2-3, and the D gene may be TRBD2, 7 bases matching. The sample was PBMCs. The clonotype comes from a woman aged 50 to 60 in good health and CMV-seropositive. This receptor carries the CDR3 CASSLLGGGPSTDTQYF. The DNA sequence is given as TGTGCCAGCAGTTTATTAGGGGGGGGCCCTAGCACAGATACGCAGTATTTT.